The 15 T cell receptor beta chains listed next were all sequenced from one sample in a study of T cells in localized non-small cell lung cancer. Sequencing used immunoSEQ multiplex PCR; TCRdb keeps in-frame clones, though not all of them. The sample shows roughly 8,400 clones, just over 90% of them seen only once. Specimen: peripheral blood mononuclear cells, collected before any cancer treatment. The source of these receptors is a male donor aged 60 or over with stage II lung adenocarcinoma.

CDR3 loop: CASSPRRREETQYF. The DNA for the CDR3 is TGTGCCAGCTCACCTCGACGCCGGGAGGAGACCCAGTACTTC. This chain links TRBV18 with TRBJ2-5; a possible D gene is TRBD2 (6 bases). Germline V gives CDR1 KGHSH, CDR2 LQKENI. The CDR3 is 14 amino acids. Trimming removed 3 bases from V and 5 bases from J, with 13 bases in between.

The rearrangement joins TRBV9 to TRBJ2-2; D assignment may be TRBD1 or TRBD2 (5 bases each). The CDR3 runs 15 residues. The ends were cut back, 3 bases at V and 3 bases at J, with 12 bases in the middle. The germline gives CDR1 SGDLS, CDR2 YYNGEE. The CDR3 region has the DNA TGTGCCAGCAGCGGGGGGTCATGGGACACCGGGGAGCTGTTTTTT. This translates into CASSGGSWDTGELFF.

The chain recombines TRBV7-6 with TRBJ1-1; TRBD1 matches 7 bases. Trimming removed 5 bases from V and 1 base from J; junction bases left unmatched: 16. CDR3 length: 18 amino acids. Germline-derived CDR1 and CDR2 are SGHVS and FNYEAQ. CDR3 nucleotide sequence: TGTGCCAGCAGCGTCCTTTCCCGGATGGGGACAGCGAACACTGAAGCTTTCTTT. Translated, it gives CASSVLSRMGTANTEAFF. Using reference TRBV7-6 and TRBJ1-1 for the parts outside the CDR3, the full variable domain is GAGVSQSPRYKVTKRGQDVALRCDPISGHVSLYWYRQALGQGPEFLTYFNYEAQQDKSGLPNDRFSAERPEGSISTLTIQRTEQRDSAMYRCASSVLSRMGTANTEAFFGQGTRLTVV.

Points on this clone: One junction end does not reproduce the germline sequence, and a read error may be involved. The sample carries other DNA sequences with the same CDR3. The chain employs TRBV30 and TRBJ1-5, with D possibly matching TRBD1 (5 bases). Germline V gene sequence: CDR1 GTSNPN, CDR2 SVGIG (reference sequence). This CDR3 comprises 16 residues. The CDR3 sequence is CAWSSPGLLSNQPQHF. In DNA form, the CDR3 reads TGTGCCTGGAGTTCACCGGGACTACTTAGCAATCAGCCCCAGCATTTC.

The chain carries TRBV5-4 and TRBJ1-4; D unclear. This CDR3 contains 12 residues. The V and J ends lost 4 bases and 5 bases respectively, with 6 bases between them. CDR1 SGHNT and CDR2 YYREEE come from the germline V gene (reference sequence). CDR3 region: CASSTPNEKLFF. The CDR3 nucleotides are TGTGCCAGCAGCACCCCGAATGAAAAACTGTTTTTT.

V and J are TRBV7-6 and TRBJ1-5; 10 nucleotides agree with TRBD1. Per the germline V gene, CDR1 is SGHVS and CDR2 is FNYEAQ. The CDR3 has 16 amino acids. Unmatched junction bases numbered 7, after V lost 5 bases and J lost 3 bases. CDR3 sequence: CASSRGQGLYNQPQHF. The CDR3 DNA sequence: TGTGCCAGCAGCCGGGGACAGGGGTTATACAATCAGCCCCAGCATTTT.

The chain uses TRBV7-3 and TRBJ2-4, with TRBD1 identical over 9 bases. With V trimmed by 5 bases and J by 0 bases, 5 bases remained unmatched. This CDR3 region has 16 residues. Germline CDR1 and CDR2: SGHTA and FQGTGA. CDR3: CASSPGTGLAKNIQYF. The CDR3 DNA reads as TGTGCCAGCAGCCCTGGGACAGGGCTAGCCAAAAACATTCAGTACTTC.

The chain uses TRBV7-2 and TRBJ2-7, with D maybe TRBD1 (5 bases). There are 16 residues in the CDR3. The ends were cut back, 1 base at V and 0 bases at J, with 13 bases in the middle. From germline, CDR1 is SGHTA and CDR2 FQGNSA. CDR3: CASSLGGRASSYEQYF. CDR3 nucleotide sequence: TGTGCCAGCAGCTTAGGAGGCAGGGCCAGCTCCTACGAGCAGTACTTC.

The gene calls are TRBV7-9 and TRBJ2-2; D call uncertain. The germline CDR1 and CDR2 sequences are SEHNR and FQNEAQ (reference sequence). The V and J ends lost 1 base and 2 bases respectively, with 8 bases between them. The CDR3 is 15 residues long. CDR3 DNA sequence: TGTGCCAGCAGCTTAGTGACCGGAAACACCGGGGAGCTGTTTTTT. This gives the protein CASSLVTGNTGELFF. The variable domain in full, completed from reference TRBV7-9 and TRBJ2-2, reads DTGVSQNPRHKITKRGQNVTFRCDPISEHNRLYWYRQTLGQGPEFLTYFQNEAQLEKSRLLSDRFSAERPKGSFSTLEIQRTEQGDSAMYLCASSLVTGNTGELFFGEGSRLTVL.

V is TRBV6-6 and J is TRBJ2-2, with 7 nucleotides matching TRBD1. The CDR3 consists of 16 residues. With V trimmed by 7 bases and J by 7 bases, 15 bases remained unmatched. Per the germline V gene, CDR1 is MNHNY and CDR2 is SVGAGI (reference sequence). The CDR3 DNA sequence: TGTGCCAGCACCCTGTTTCTATCAGGGGGTAACGGGGAGCTGTTTTTT. It specifies CASTLFLSGGNGELFF.

The chain is built from TRBV5-1 and TRBJ2-5; a possible D gene is TRBD1 (5 bases). Trimming took 1 base from V and 4 from J, leaving 14 bases between them. The CDR3 is 15 amino acids. Germline V CDR1 and CDR2: SGHRS, YFSETQ. The CDR3 loop is CASSLNIGVGETQYF. The CDR3 DNA sequence: TGCGCCAGCAGCTTGAACATAGGGGTTGGAGAGACCCAGTACTTC.

The chain uses TRBV11-2 and TRBJ1-1; 8 nucleotides line up with TRBD1. With V trimmed by 5 bases and J by 3 bases, 2 bases remained unmatched. CDR1 SGHAT and CDR2 FQNNGV come from the germline V gene. This CDR3 has 13 residues. The DNA for the CDR3 is TGTGCCAGCAGCGGACAGGGTGACACTGAAGCTTTCTTT. Protein: CASSGQGDTEAFF.

The gene calls are TRBV11-3 and TRBJ2-1; D ambiguous. Germline V gives CDR1 SGHNT, CDR2 YENEEA. V was cut by 1 base and J by 4 bases, with 5 bases left in between. This CDR3 has 13 residues. The CDR3 DNA reads as TGTGCCAGCAGCTTAGCAGATTACAATGAGCAGTTCTTC. It specifies CASSLADYNEQFF.

Only a few counts were recorded for this clone. The CDR3 spells CASLRNTDTQYF. CDR3 DNA sequence: TGTGCCAGCCTCCGTAACACAGATACGCAGTATTTT. This chain joins TRBV7-9 and TRBJ2-3; D gene uncertain. CDR3 length: 12 residues. The germline V gene encodes CDR1 SEHNR and CDR2 FQNEAQ (reference sequence). The V end lost 8 bases, the J end lost 2 bases, and 8 bases lay between the germline ends. Full variable domain (outside the CDR3, taken from reference TRBV7-9 and TRBJ2-3): DTGVSQNPRHKITKRGQNVTFRCDPISEHNRLYWYRQTLGQGPEFLTYFQNEAQLEKSRLLSDRFSAERPKGSFSTLEIQRTEQGDSAMYLCASLRNTDTQYFGPGTRLTVL.

The chain has TRBV4-1 and TRBJ1-1; D might be TRBD1 (5 bases). This CDR3 comprises 14 residues. V was shortened by 0 bases and J by 8 bases, with 13 bases between the two germline ends. Germline V gene data show CDR1 as MGHRA and CDR2 as YSYEKL. The CDR3 protein is CASSQDPGRPEAFF. In DNA, the CDR3 is TGCGCCAGCAGCCAAGATCCGGGACGCCCCGAAGCTTTCTTT.